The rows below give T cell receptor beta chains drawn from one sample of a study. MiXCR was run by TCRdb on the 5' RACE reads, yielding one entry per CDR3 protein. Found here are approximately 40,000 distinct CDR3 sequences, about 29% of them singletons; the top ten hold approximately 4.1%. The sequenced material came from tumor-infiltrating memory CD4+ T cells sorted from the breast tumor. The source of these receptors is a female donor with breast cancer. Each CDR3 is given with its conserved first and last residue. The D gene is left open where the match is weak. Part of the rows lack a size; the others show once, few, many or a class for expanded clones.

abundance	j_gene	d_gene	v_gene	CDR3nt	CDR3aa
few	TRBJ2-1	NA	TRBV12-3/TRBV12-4	TGTGCCAGCAGTATCCTGAGTGGCGAGCAGTTCTTC	CASSILSGEQFF
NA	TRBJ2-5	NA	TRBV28	TGTGCCAGCAGTTCCCCCCGAGCAGCAGAGACCCAGTACTTC	CASSSPRAAETQYF
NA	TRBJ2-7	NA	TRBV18	TGTGCCAGCTCACCACCTGGCAGGTTGAACGAGCAGTACTTC	CASSPPGRLNEQYF
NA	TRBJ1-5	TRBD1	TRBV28	TGTGCCAGCAGTTTAATCCCGGACAGGCTCGGTAGCAATCAGCCCCAGCATTTT	CASSLIPDRLGSNQPQHF
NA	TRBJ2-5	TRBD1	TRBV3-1	TGTGCCAGCAGCCAGACAGGGGGCAGAGGAGAGACCCAGTACTTC	CASSQTGGRGETQYF
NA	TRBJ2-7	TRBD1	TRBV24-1	TGTGCCACCAGTGATTTTACGGGACAGGGGTACGAGCAGTACTTC	CATSDFTGQGYEQYF
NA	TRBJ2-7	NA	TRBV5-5	TGTGCCAGCAGCCGCGGGCACGAGCAGTACTTC	CASSRGHEQYF
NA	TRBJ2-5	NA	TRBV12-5	TGTGCTAGTGGTTTGGAAGAGACCCAGTACTTC	CASGLEETQYF
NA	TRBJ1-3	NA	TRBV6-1	TGTGCCAGCAGTGACGGGCAGAAAAACACCATATATTTT	CASSDGQKNTIYF
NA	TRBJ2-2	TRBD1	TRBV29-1	TGCAGCGTTGAAGGCAGGGGGCGCACCGGGGAGCTGTTTTTT	CSVEGRGRTGELFF
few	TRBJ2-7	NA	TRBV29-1	TGCAGCGCCGGGACACTGTACGAGCAGTACTTC	CSAGTLYEQYF
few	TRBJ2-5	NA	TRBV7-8	TGTGCCAGCAGCTTAGGTGTTGGGTCCCCAGTTACGGCCCAGTACTTC	CASSLGVGSPVTAQYF
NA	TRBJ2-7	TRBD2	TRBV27	TGTGCCAGCAGTTTAACTGGCATAACTAGCGCTTACTACGAGCAGTACTTC	CASSLTGITSAYYEQYF
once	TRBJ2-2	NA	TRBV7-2	TGTGCCAGCAGCATGTCCGGAGCAGGGATATCCGGGGAGCTGTTTTTT	CASSMSGAGISGELFF
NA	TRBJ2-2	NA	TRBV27	TGTGCCAGCAGAAGGGGGGGCCGGGAGCTGTTTTTT	CASRRGGRELFF
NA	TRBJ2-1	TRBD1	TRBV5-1	TGCGCCAGCAGCTCCGGGACAGGGCACTACAATGAGCAGTTCTTC	CASSSGTGHYNEQFF
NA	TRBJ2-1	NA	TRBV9	TGTGCCAGCAACAGGAATGCCTACAATGAGCAGTTCTTC	CASNRNAYNEQFF
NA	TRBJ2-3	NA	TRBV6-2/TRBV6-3	TGTGCCAGCAGTTATGAGGGCGGGAGCACAGATACGCAGTATTTT	CASSYEGGSTDTQYF
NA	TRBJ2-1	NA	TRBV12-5	TGTGCTAGTGGTTTTTATAACTACAATGAGCAGTTCTTC	CASGFYNYNEQFF
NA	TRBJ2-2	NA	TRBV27	TGTGCCAGCAGCCCCATCAACACCGGGGAGCTGTTTTTT	CASSPINTGELFF
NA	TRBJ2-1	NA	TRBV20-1	TGCAGTGCCTTAACAGAATACTCCTACAATGAGCAGTTCTTC	CSALTEYSYNEQFF
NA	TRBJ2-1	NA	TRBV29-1	TGCAGCGTTGAAGAGCCAGGGGGACTTCCCTACAATGAGCAGTTCTTC	CSVEEPGGLPYNEQFF
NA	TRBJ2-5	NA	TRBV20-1	TGCAGTGCTAGGTTCAGGGATCAAGAGACCCAGTACTTC	CSARFRDQETQYF
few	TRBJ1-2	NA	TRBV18	TGTGCCAGCTCACCAAGTAGGGAAGAGTATGGCTACACCTTC	CASSPSREEYGYTF
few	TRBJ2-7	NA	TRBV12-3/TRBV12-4	TGTGCCAGCAGTCGGGACCTAAACTACGAGCAGTACTTC	CASSRDLNYEQYF
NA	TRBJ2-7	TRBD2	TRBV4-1	TGCGCCAGCAGCCAAGCCCCGGGAGGGCCGTACGAGCAGTACTTC	CASSQAPGGPYEQYF
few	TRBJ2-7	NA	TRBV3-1	TGTGCCAGCAGTCCCGGGACTGGCTCCTACGAGCAGTACTTC	CASSPGTGSYEQYF
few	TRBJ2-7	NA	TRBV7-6	TGTGCCAGCAGCTTTACCCAGGGGGGCTCCTACGAGCAGTACTTC	CASSFTQGGSYEQYF
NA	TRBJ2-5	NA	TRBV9	TGTGCCAGCAGCGTAGGTGGGAGTGAGGAGACCCAGTACTTC	CASSVGGSEETQYF
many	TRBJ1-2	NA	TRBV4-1	TGCGCCAGCAGCCAAGGGCAGGACAGCGGGGACTACACCTTC	CASSQGQDSGDYTF
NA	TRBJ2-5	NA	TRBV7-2	TGTGCCAGCAGCTTAGAGCGGCTTGTTGGATATGAGACCCAGTACTTC	CASSLERLVGYETQYF
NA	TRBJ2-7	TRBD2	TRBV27	TGTGCCAGCAGTTCCGGGGGGGGGCTCGTCGAGCAGTACTTC	CASSSGGGLVEQYF
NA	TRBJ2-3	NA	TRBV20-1	TGCAGTGCGAGCTGGCTGTACATAGATACGCAGTATTTT	CSASWLYIDTQYF
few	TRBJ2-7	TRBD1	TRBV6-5	TGTGCCAGCAGTTACGCCCCAGGGGGTGTGAGGTCCGAGCAGTACTTC	CASSYAPGGVRSEQYF
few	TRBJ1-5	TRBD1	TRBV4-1	TGCGCCAGCAGCCAGAGACAGGGGAATCAGCCCCAGCATTTT	CASSQRQGNQPQHF
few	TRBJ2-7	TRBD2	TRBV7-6	TGTGCCAGCAGCTTAACAGCGGGAGTATCCTACGAGCAGTACTTC	CASSLTAGVSYEQYF
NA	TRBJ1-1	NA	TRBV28	TGTGCCAGGGAAATGGGGATGAACACTGAAGCTTTCTTT	CAREMGMNTEAFF
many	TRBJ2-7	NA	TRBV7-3	TGTGCCAGCAGCATCCCCCCGAACGGGACCTCCTACGAGCAGTACTTC	CASSIPPNGTSYEQYF
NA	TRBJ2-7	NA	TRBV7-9	TGTGCCAGCACCAAAGACGCGGCGTACGAGCAGTACTTC	CASTKDAAYEQYF
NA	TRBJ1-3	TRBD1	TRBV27	TGTGCCAGCAGTTCCACAGGACAGGAATGGAACACCATATATTTT	CASSSTGQEWNTIYF
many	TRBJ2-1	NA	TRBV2	TGTGCCAACTCGAGGTCTACCCACAATGAGCAGTTCTTC	CANSRSTHNEQFF
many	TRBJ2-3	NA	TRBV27	TGTGCCAGTATGGTAAGGGCCACAGATACGCAGTATTTT	CASMVRATDTQYF
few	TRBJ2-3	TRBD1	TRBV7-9	TGTGCCAGCAGCTCACCGGGACAGGCCCACGCGGCGCAGTATTTT	CASSSPGQAHAAQYF
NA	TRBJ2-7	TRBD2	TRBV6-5	TGTGCCAGCAGCCCTGGCCTAGCGGGAACGGGTGAGCAGTACTTC	CASSPGLAGTGEQYF
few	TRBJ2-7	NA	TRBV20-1	TGCAGTGCCCTGAGAGCAGGGTACGAGCAGTACTTC	CSALRAGYEQYF
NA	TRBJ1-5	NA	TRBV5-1	TGCGCCAGCAGCTTAGACGGAATTAATCAGCCCCAGCATTTT	CASSLDGINQPQHF
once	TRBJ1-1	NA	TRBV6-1	TGTGCCAGCAGTGAAATTGGGTCGGGGAGTGAAGCTTTCTTT	CASSEIGSGSEAFF
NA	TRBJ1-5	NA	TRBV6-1	TGTGCCAGCAGTGCAAGAGCCAATCAGCCCCAGCATTTT	CASSARANQPQHF
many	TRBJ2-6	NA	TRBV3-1	TGTGCCAGCAGCCAAGATCTGGGGGCTGGGGCCAACGTCCTGACTTTC	CASSQDLGAGANVLTF
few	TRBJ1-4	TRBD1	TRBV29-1	TGCAGCGCTTCACAGGGGGCAACTAATGAAAAACTGTTTTTT	CSASQGATNEKLFF
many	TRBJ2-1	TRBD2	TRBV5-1	TGCGCCAGCAGCTCATGGACTAGCGGGGATGAGCAGTTCTTC	CASSSWTSGDEQFF